This T cell receptor (beta chain) was retrieved from a study of control samples from healthy donors and cancer patients. V gave up 3 bases and J gave up 4 bases, with 16 bases separating them. The CDR3 consists of 15 residues. Germline CDR1 is GTSNPN and CDR2 is SVGIG (reference sequence). This clone qualifies as large. Profiled with immunoSEQ multiplex PCR; TCRdb holds only in-frame clones, not every one. The repertoire includes roughly 20,000 clones, about four fifths of them detected once, and less than 35% sits in the top ten. The TCR was taken from a man older than 75 with head and neck cancer. This sequence joins TRBV30 and TRBJ2-4, with a weak D call TRBD1 (7 bases). Sequenced input: PBMCs. CDR3 nucleotides: TGTGCCTGGAGCCATCAGGGGGGATTTAAAAACATTCAGTACTTC. It encodes CAWSHQGGFKNIQYF. Full variable domain (outside the CDR3, taken from reference TRBV30 and TRBJ2-4): SQTIHQWPATLVQPVGSPLSLECTVEGTSNPNLYWYRQAAGRGLQLLFYSVGIGQISSEVPQNLSASRPQDRQFILSSKKLLLSDSGFYLCAWSHQGGFKNIQYFGAGTRLSVL.